A single sample gave rise to the 27 T cell receptor beta chains below, sequenced in a study of patients and donors after allogeneic stem cell transplantation. MiXCR, run by TCRdb on the RT-PCR reads, gives a single entry per CDR3 protein. The sample shows some 880,000 distinct CDR3 sequences, roughly 18% of them seen only once. Sequencing used blood, either unsorted or a sorted T cell fraction (not recorded which). Receptor source: a human donor who was either an allogeneic HSCT recipient or a stem cell or donor lymphocyte infusion donor (not recorded which). It is not recorded whose cells these are; they may come from a transplant donor.

The genes are TRBV21-1 and TRBJ2-5; no check of the table's D call, TRBD1, against the DNA was made. TRBV21-1 is an annotated pseudogene. The CDR3 runs 17 residues. The CDR3 DNA sequence: TGTGCCAGCAGCAAAGCGCGGACAGGGAGGTCGTGGGAGACCCAGTACTTC. Translating it yields CASSKARTGRSWETQYF.

Concerning this clonotype: It is unclear where the CDR3 begins or ends on the DNA, so no DNA is shown, and the CDR3 is as TCRdb lists it. V and J are TRBV12-3 or TRBV12-4 and TRBJ1-6; TRBD1 is the table's D call and was not checked against the DNA. The length of the CDR3 is 16 amino acids, counting both ends. CDR3 protein: CASSRTSGRVNSPLHF.

The chain combines TRBV10-3 with TRBJ2-3; D might be TRBD1 or TRBD2, each matching 5 bases. This CDR3 has 16 amino acids. The germline V and J ends were trimmed by 4 bases and 2 bases, with 16 bases remaining between them. In germline, CDR1 is ENHRY, CDR2 SYGVKD. The CDR3, as DNA: TGTGCCATCAGTGTCTTCAACGGGGCCACCACAGATACGCAGTATTTT. This codes for CAISVFNGATTDTQYF.

A single count supports this clonotype. J is TRBJ2-7 and V is TRBV20-1; 8 positions match TRBD1. The V gene's germline CDR1 is DFQATT and CDR2 SNEGSKA (reference sequence). V was clipped by 3 bases and J by 1 base; unmatched bases: 11. The CDR3 is 16 amino acids. As DNA, the CDR3 is TGCAGTGCTAGGAACCCTTGGACAGGGTTTTCCTACGAGCAGTACTTC. It specifies CSARNPWTGFSYEQYF.

This clonotype was counted only a few times. The chain combines TRBV9 with TRBJ2-5; TRBD2 matches at 8 bases. Trimming at V came to 0 bases and at J to 1 base, leaving 8 bases not matched to a gene. The CDR3 covers 17 residues. Germline V CDR1 and CDR2: SGDLS, YYNGEE. CDR3 protein: CASSVDVSGALQETQYF. The CDR3 DNA is TGTGCCAGCAGCGTAGATGTTAGCGGGGCTCTCCAAGAGACCCAGTACTTC.

The chain links TRBV20-1 to TRBJ1-1, with 7 positions matching TRBD1. The CDR3 is 13 residues long. Germline CDR1 DFQATT, CDR2 SNEGSKA (reference sequence). With 5 bases clipped from V and 1 base from J, the junction kept 4 bases outside the gene matches. CDR3 amino acids: CSAPRQGNTEAFF. CDR3 sequence (DNA): TGCAGTGCTCCTCGACAGGGGAACACTGAAGCTTTCTTT.

The rearrangement uses TRBV3-1 and TRBJ1-1; 8 bases match TRBD1. The CDR3 has 14 residues. V was clipped by 5 bases and J by 4 bases; unmatched bases: 6. The germline V gene has CDR1 LGHDT and CDR2 YNNKEL (reference sequence). The DNA for the CDR3 is TGTGCCAGCAGCATTAGACAGGGGACCACTGAAGCTTTCTTT. Translating gives CASSIRQGTTEAFF.

This clonotype was seen a few times. The V gene is TRBV20-1, the J gene TRBJ1-1, with unresolved D. The CDR3 sequence is 10 residues long. The germline gives CDR1 DFQATT, CDR2 SNEGSKA (reference sequence). Trimming removed 2 bases at V and 5 bases at J, with 3 bases between. Written as DNA, the CDR3 is TGCAGTGCTAGATTGACTGAAGCTTTCTTT. Translated, it gives CSARLTEAFF.

The chain combines TRBV28 with TRBJ2-2; no firm D call. Germline V gene lookup returns CDR1 MDHEN and CDR2 SYDVKM. This CDR3 spans 14 amino acids. Trimming removed 5 bases from V and 5 bases from J, with 12 bases in between. CDR3 sequence (DNA): TGTGCCAGCAGTGCACATAGCAGGACCGGGGAGCTGTTTTTT. Translation gives CASSAHSRTGELFF. Drawing the rest from reference TRBV28 and TRBJ2-2, the complete variable domain is DVKVTQSSRYLVKRTGEKVFLECVQDMDHENMFWYRQDPGLGLRLIYFSYDVKMKEKGDIPEGYSVSREKKERFSLILESASTNQTSMYLCASSAHSRTGELFFGEGSRLTVL.

This clonotype showed up many times. V is TRBV18 and J is TRBJ2-7, with 9 bases identical to TRBD1. Germline loops: CDR1 KGHSH, CDR2 LQKENI. The V segment lost 3 bases and the J segment 11 bases; nucleotides outside the gene matches: 11. This CDR3 is 14 amino acids long. The CDR3 nucleotides read TGTGCCAGCTCACCTTCGGGACAGGGCCTCCAGGAGTACTTC. Translation: CASSPSGQGLQEYF.

The chain uses TRBV10-3 and TRBJ1-2; tentative D call: TRBD1 (5 bases). The CDR3 spans 15 residues. Trimming shortened V by 10 bases and J by 2 bases, and 20 bases separated the two germline ends. Germline V gene data show CDR1 as ENHRY and CDR2 as SYGVKD. The DNA for the CDR3 is TGTGCCACCTTTCTCCGGGACGGAGGCAACTATGGCTACACCTTC. Translation: CATFLRDGGNYGYTF.

J is TRBJ2-1 and V is TRBV3-1, with D unresolved. Deletions cut 2 bases from V and 6 bases from J, with 8 bases between. The CDR3 loop spans 13 amino acids. Germline V gives CDR1 LGHDT, CDR2 YNNKEL (reference sequence). The CDR3 DNA follows: TGTGCCAGCAGCCAATCTAGACGCAATGAGCAGTTCTTC. Protein: CASSQSRRNEQFF.

This chain links TRBV9 with TRBJ2-3; D unresolved. CDR3 length: 16 amino acids. V lost 0 bases and J lost 0, with 11 bases in between. The germline V gene has CDR1 SGDLS and CDR2 YYNGEE. The CDR3 region is CASSVVGWVSTDTQYF. Here the CDR3 DNA reads TGTGCCAGCAGCGTAGTAGGCTGGGTGAGCACAGATACGCAGTATTTT.

The genes are TRBV6-5 and TRBJ2-5; D might be TRBD2 (6 bases). Germline V gives CDR1 MNHEY, CDR2 SVGAGI. V was trimmed by 4 bases and J by 3 bases, leaving 12 bases between them. The CDR3 is 14 amino acids. CDR3 coding DNA: TGTGCCAGCAGTTTCTTCGTAGCGGAAGAGACCCAGTACTTC. This sequence encodes CASSFFVAEETQYF.

This clonotype was found once. V gene TRBV27 combines with J gene TRBJ2-3, with TRBD1 matching 8 bases. Germline V gene sequence: CDR1 MNHEY, CDR2 SMNVEV (reference sequence). The CDR3 is made up of 14 amino acids. J gave up 1 base and V 8 bases, and 5 bases lay outside the gene matches. In nucleotides, the CDR3 is TGTGCCAGCGAGGACAGGGATGGCACAGATACGCAGTATTTT. Translation: CASEDRDGTDTQYF.

This clonotype came up many times. The V and J genes are TRBV4-3 and TRBJ2-2; a weak D match, TRBD1 (7 bases). CDR3 length: 15 amino acids. From germline, CDR1 is LGHNA and CDR2 YSLEER. Trimming removed 1 base at V and 7 bases at J, with 13 bases between. The CDR3 loop reads CASSQVGGGIGELFF. DNA for the CDR3: TGCGCCAGCAGCCAAGTAGGAGGGGGCATCGGGGAGCTGTTTTTT.

This clonotype was found a few times. The CDR3 nucleotides are TGTGCCATCAGGATGGACAGGCTATCCTCACCCCTCCACTTT. It codes for CAIRMDRLSSPLHF. This sequence joins TRBV10-3 and TRBJ1-6; 7 bases fit TRBD1. V gave up 6 bases and J gave up 10 bases; unmatched junction bases: 9. There are 14 residues in the CDR3. CDR1 ENHRY and CDR2 SYGVKD come from the germline V gene.

The chain has TRBV3-1 and TRBJ2-2, with 10 bases identical to TRBD2. V was pared by 4 bases and J by 6 bases, with 8 bases of the junction left unmatched. The CDR3 runs to 16 residues. The germline V gene has CDR1 LGHDT and CDR2 YNNKEL (reference sequence). CDR3 coding DNA: TGTGCCAGCAGCCGCCTCTTAGCGGGAGGTGCCGGGGAGCTGTTTTTT. It specifies CASSRLLAGGAGELFF. Filled out from reference TRBV3-1 and TRBJ2-2, the complete variable domain reads DTAVSQTPKYLVTQMGNDKSIKCEQNLGHDTMYWYKQDSKKFLKIMFSYNNKELIINETVPNRFSPKSPDKAHLNLHINSLELGDSAVYFCASSRLLAGGAGELFFGEGSRLTVL.

This chain uses TRBV5-5 with TRBJ1-1; D remains ambiguous. V lost 3 bases, J lost 1 base, and 19 bases lay in between. CDR3 size: 17 residues. Looked up from germline, CDR1 is SGHKS and CDR2 is YYEKEE (reference sequence). The CDR3 nucleotides read TGTGCCAGCAGCTCACGGACCGGGGAAGAGGAGAACACTGAAGCTTTCTTT. Its protein product is CASSSRTGEEENTEAFF.

The V gene is TRBV7-3, the J gene TRBJ2-1; a weak D match, TRBD2 (5 bases). The CDR3 sequence is 14 residues long. V lost 2 bases and J 10 bases, leaving 15 bases between the germline ends. CDR1 is SGHTA, CDR2 FQGTGA, per germline. This CDR3 reads CASSLGGLPGEQFF. DNA of the CDR3: TGTGCCAGCAGCTTAGGAGGCCTTCCGGGGGAGCAGTTCTTC.

J is TRBJ1-6 and V is TRBV12-3 or TRBV12-4; the match to TRBD1 covers 8 bases. V shed 4 bases and J 14 bases; nucleotides not matched to a gene: 7. The CDR3 spans 13 residues. Here the CDR3 DNA reads TGTGCCAGCAGTTCCAGGACAGGGTTAACCCTCCACTTT. Protein product: CASSSRTGLTLHF.

The genes are TRBV5-6 and TRBJ1-1, with D possibly matching TRBD1 (6 bases). Germline lookup yields CDR1 SGHDT and CDR2 YYEEEE. The CDR3 contains 17 residues. The ends were cut back, 4 bases at V and 0 bases at J, with 19 bases in the middle. CDR3 region: CASSPEIGGPMNTEAFF. The CDR3 region has the DNA TGTGCCAGCAGCCCGGAGATTGGGGGCCCAATGAACACTGAAGCTTTCTTT.

This clonotype showed up just a few times. CDR3 loop: CASSYSQPGTVDWRETQYF. CDR3 coding DNA: TGTGCCAGCAGTTACTCCCAACCCGGGACCGTAGACTGGCGGGAGACCCAGTACTTC. The chain combines TRBV28 with TRBJ2-5; D is perhaps TRBD1 or TRBD2 (5 bases each). This CDR3 has 19 residues. The V end lost 4 bases, the J end lost 5 bases, and 29 bases lay between the germline ends. The germline gives CDR1 MDHEN, CDR2 SYDVKM.

The V call is TRBV5-1, the J call TRBJ2-3, with TRBD2 as a possible D gene (5 bases). Germline assignment: CDR1 SGHRS and CDR2 YFSETQ. V was shortened by 0 bases and J by 2 bases, with 13 bases between the two germline ends. The CDR3 consists of 16 residues. The CDR3 protein is CASSLGRDSYTDTQYF. In DNA, the CDR3 is TGCGCCAGCAGCTTGGGCCGGGATTCCTACACAGATACGCAGTATTTT.

The table lists this clonotype with many counts. The chain is built from TRBV3-1 and TRBJ1-3; D perhaps matches TRBD1 (6 bases). Germline V lookup: CDR1 LGHDT, CDR2 YNNKEL (reference sequence). Between the trimmed V and J ends, which lost 5 bases and 4 bases, there was a span of 12 bases. CDR3 size: 14 residues. The CDR3: CASSSGQSGNTIYF. Here the CDR3 DNA reads TGTGCCAGCAGCTCCGGACAGTCGGGAAACACCATATATTTT.

The sample holds a few counts of this clonotype. The chain employs TRBV7-6 and TRBJ2-1; 14 bases are shared with TRBD2. V was clipped by 5 bases and J by 9 bases; unmatched bases: 6. The CDR3 length is 15 residues. The germline CDR1 and CDR2 sequences are SGHVS and FNYEAQ. In DNA form, the CDR3 reads TGTGCCAGCAGCCGACTAGCGGGGGGGAGAGGTGAGCAGTTCTTC. This gives the protein CASSRLAGGRGEQFF.

This clonotype was counted a few times. This chain uses TRBV29-1 with TRBJ1-1; 10 nucleotides line up with TRBD1. Germline CDR1 SQVTM, CDR2 ANQGSEA. This CDR3 is 13 amino acids long. V dropped 5 bases and J dropped 11; count of bases not matched to a gene: 11. CDR3 sequence: CSVWDRGGDSAFF. The DNA of the CDR3 is TGCAGCGTTTGGGACAGGGGTGGGGATTCCGCTTTCTTT.